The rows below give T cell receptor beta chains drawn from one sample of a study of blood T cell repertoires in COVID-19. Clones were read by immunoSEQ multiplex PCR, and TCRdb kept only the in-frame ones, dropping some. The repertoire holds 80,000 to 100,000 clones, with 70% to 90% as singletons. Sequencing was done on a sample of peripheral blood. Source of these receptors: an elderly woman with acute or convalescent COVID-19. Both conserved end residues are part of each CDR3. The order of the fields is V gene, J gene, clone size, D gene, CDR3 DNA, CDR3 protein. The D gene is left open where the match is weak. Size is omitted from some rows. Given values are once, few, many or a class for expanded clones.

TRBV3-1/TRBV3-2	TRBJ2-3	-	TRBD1	TGTGCCAGCAGCCAAGGCCCGGGGGCGGGACAGGGCACAGATACGCAGTATTTT	CASSQGPGAGQGTDTQYF
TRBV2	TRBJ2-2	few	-	TGTGCCAGCACCACAGGGAGCGGGGAGCTGTTTTTT	CASTTGSGELFF
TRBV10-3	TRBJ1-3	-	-	TGTGCCATCAGTGAGGCAGGCTCTGGAAACACCATATATTTT	CAISEAGSGNTIYF
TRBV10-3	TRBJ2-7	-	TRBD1	TGTGCCACAACAGGGGTGGCTGGCGAGCAGTACTTC	CATTGVAGEQYF
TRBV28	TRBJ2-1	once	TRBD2	TGTGCCAGCAGTCGCCTTGGGTCGGGGGGTTACAATGAGCAGTTCTTC	CASSRLGSGGYNEQFF
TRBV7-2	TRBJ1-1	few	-	TGTGCCAGCAGCTCGGTGGGCAGGGGGAACACTGAAGCTTTCTTT	CASSSVGRGNTEAFF
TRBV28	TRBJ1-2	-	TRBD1	TGTGCCAGCAGACCGACAGGGGTCGATGGCTACACCTTC	CASRPTGVDGYTF
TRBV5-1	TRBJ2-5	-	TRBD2	TGCGCCAGCAGCGTGGGACTAGCGGGGGGGGCGGAGACCCAGTACTTC	CASSVGLAGGAETQYF
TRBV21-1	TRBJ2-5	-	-	TGTGCCAGCAGCCCCTATGGGCTAGCGGGGCTTAAGACCCAGTACTTC	CASSPYGLAGLKTQYF
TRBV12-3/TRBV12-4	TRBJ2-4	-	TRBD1	TGTGCCAGCAGCATACAGGGGGGCATTCAGTACTTT	CASSIQGGIQYF
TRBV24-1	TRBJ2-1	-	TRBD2	TGTGCCACCAGTGATAGGGCCCCCTCCAGCGGGGGACACTACAATGAGCAGTTCTTC	CATSDRAPSSGGHYNEQFF
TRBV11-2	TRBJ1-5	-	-	TGTGCCAGCAGCTTGGACAGAGATCAGCCCCAGCATTTT	CASSLDRDQPQHF
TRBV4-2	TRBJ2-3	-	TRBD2	TGTGCCAGCAGCCAAGATCTAGCGGGGGGGGCAGCAGATACGCAGTATTTT	CASSQDLAGGAADTQYF
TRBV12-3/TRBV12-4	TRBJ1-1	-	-	TGTGCCAGCAGCCTCGACCCAGACAGAGAAGCTTTCTTT	CASSLDPDREAFF
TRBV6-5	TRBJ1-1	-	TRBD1	TGTGCCAGCATTAAAACAGGGGGAGCCTCTGAAGCTTTCTTT	CASIKTGGASEAFF
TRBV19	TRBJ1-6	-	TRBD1	TGTGCCAGTAGCAACACGCGGGACAGAATTTCGACCCTCCACTTT	CASSNTRDRISTLHF
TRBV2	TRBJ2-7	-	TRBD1	TGTGCCAGCAGTGGGGAGTGGGACAGGGGCCACGGGCAGTACTTC	CASSGEWDRGHGQYF
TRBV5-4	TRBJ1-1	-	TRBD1	TGTGCCAGCAGTTGGGGACAGCCGCCGAACACTGAAGCTTTCTTT	CASSWGQPPNTEAFF
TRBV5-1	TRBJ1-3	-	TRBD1	TGCGCCAGCAGCGTCGACAGGGCTGGAAACACCATATATTTT	CASSVDRAGNTIYF
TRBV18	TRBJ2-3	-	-	TGTGCCAGCTCACCATTACCGGGGGGCCCCACAGATACGCAGTATTTT	CASSPLPGGPTDTQYF
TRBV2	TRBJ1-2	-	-	TGTGCCAGCAGTGCTGGACGGAGGACCGTCTATGGCTACACCTTC	CASSAGRRTVYGYTF
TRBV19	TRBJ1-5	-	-	TGTGCCAGTAGTATAGTCAGGGGTCAGCAGCCCCAGCATTTT	CASSIVRGQQPQHF
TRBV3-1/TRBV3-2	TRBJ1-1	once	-	TGTGCCAGCAGCCAGCCAGGCGAGGGAACTGAAGCTTTCTTT	CASSQPGEGTEAFF
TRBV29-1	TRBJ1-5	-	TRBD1	TGCAGCGTGAGGACAGGGTTTGATCAGCCCCAGCATTTT	CSVRTGFDQPQHF
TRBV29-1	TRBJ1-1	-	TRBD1	TGCAGCGTTGACCAGGGGGGGAACACTGAAGCTTTCTTT	CSVDQGGNTEAFF
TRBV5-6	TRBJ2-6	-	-	TGTGCCAGCAGCTTTGCGGGTTCTGGGGCCAACGTCCTGACTTTC	CASSFAGSGANVLTF